The 9 T cell receptor beta chains presented below share a single source sample, sequenced in a study of shared clonotypes between healthy human individuals. Profiled with immunoSEQ multiplex PCR; TCRdb holds only in-frame clones, not every one. Of about 2.3 million clones detected, just over 90% appear once; the ten largest clones hold 0.39%. Specimen: naive CD4+ T cells from PBMCs. Subset indicated: CD45RA+ positively selected. These TCRs come from a man between 18 and 29 years old in good health. Some clones in this sample may be carry-over from other donors' samples.

The CDR3 DNA sequence: TGTGCCAGCAGTCCCCGGTCAGCGGGAGTGGAGACCCAGTACTTC. Encoded protein: CASSPRSAGVETQYF. The chain has TRBV27 and TRBJ2-5; 8 nucleotides match TRBD2. The CDR3 is 15 residues long. CDR1 and CDR2 from the germline V gene are MNHEY and SMNVEV (reference sequence). V was clipped by 5 bases and J by 5 bases; unmatched bases: 10.

The chain uses TRBV11-3 and TRBJ2-1; D not resolved. The germline gives CDR1 SGHNT, CDR2 YENEEA. The CDR3 contains 13 residues. V lost 3 bases to trimming and J lost 5 bases, with 8 bases between them. The CDR3 region has the DNA TGTGCCAGCAGCTTCGGCTTTAACAATGAGCAGTTCTTC. Its translation is CASSFGFNNEQFF.

V gene TRBV7-9 combines with J gene TRBJ2-2; D may match TRBD1 or TRBD2 (5 bases each). This CDR3 is 17 amino acids long. Germline loops: CDR1 SEHNR, CDR2 FQNEAQ (reference sequence). V lost 0 bases, J lost 1 base, and 12 bases lay in between. This CDR3 reads CASSLASGTVNTGELFF. CDR3 in DNA: TGTGCCAGCAGCTTAGCCTCCGGGACGGTGAACACCGGGGAGCTGTTTTTT.

The chain joins TRBV9 to TRBJ2-6, with D possibly matching TRBD2 (5 bases). CDR1 and CDR2 from the germline V gene are SGDLS and YYNGEE. This CDR3 is built from 17 residues. V was pared by 0 bases and J by 2 bases, with 12 bases between. CDR3 in amino acids: CASSVGKRTAGANVLTF. In nucleotides, the CDR3 is TGTGCCAGCAGCGTAGGGAAAAGGACTGCTGGGGCCAACGTCCTGACTTTC.

V gene TRBV5-6 combines with J gene TRBJ2-7, with 9 bases lining up with TRBD1. J lost 0 bases, V lost 2 bases, and 3 bases had no gene match. The CDR3 covers 15 residues. Germline V gene sequence: CDR1 SGHDT, CDR2 YYEEEE. CDR3 DNA sequence: TGTGCCAGCAGCTTAGGGACAGGGTCCTCCTACGAGCAGTACTTC. Amino acids: CASSLGTGSSYEQYF.

As regards this clone: The same CDR3 also results from other DNA sequences found in this sample. The V gene is TRBV20-1, the J gene TRBJ2-1, with D perhaps assigned TRBD1 or TRBD2 (5 bases each). The V end lost 5 bases, the J end lost 9 bases, and 11 bases lay between the germline ends. Germline CDR1 reads DFQATT; CDR2 reads SNEGSKA (reference sequence). There are 11 residues in the CDR3. The CDR3: CSAGRRGEQFF. The DNA of the CDR3 is TGCAGTGCTGGGAGAAGGGGTGAGCAGTTCTTC.

A single count supports this clone. The V call is TRBV5-6, the J call TRBJ2-1; 9 bases map to TRBD1. This CDR3 is 16 amino acids long. The V gene end was trimmed by 3 bases and the J gene end by 3 bases; junction bases not matched to a gene: 7. The germline V gene has CDR1 SGHDT and CDR2 YYEEEE. The CDR3: CASSYYRGLSYNEQFF. Written as DNA, the CDR3 is TGTGCCAGCAGCTACTACAGGGGGCTGAGCTACAATGAGCAGTTCTTC.

The count of this clone is one. The gene calls are TRBV5-1 and TRBJ2-4, with 7 nucleotides matching TRBD2. The V and J ends lost 0 bases and 6 bases, in that order; junction bases with no gene match: 12. The CDR3 has 17 residues. From germline, CDR1 is SGHRS and CDR2 YFSETQ. The CDR3, as DNA: TGCGCCAGCAGCTTGGTGGGACGCGCTAGCGGTACAAACATTCAGTACTTC. It is translated as CASSLVGRASGTNIQYF.

The V call is TRBV2, the J call TRBJ1-3; 8 bases map to TRBD1. The junction had 5 bases not matched to a gene; V was cut back by 3 bases and J by 4 bases. This CDR3 contains 15 residues. Per germline, CDR1 SNHLY and CDR2 FYNNEI. For the CDR3, the DNA is TGTGCCAGCAGTGACGACAGGGGTCCAGGAAACACCATATATTTT. Its translation: CASSDDRGPGNTIYF. Supplemented by reference TRBV2 and TRBJ1-3, the full variable domain reads EPEVTQTPSHQVTQMGQEVILRCVPISNHLYFYWYRQILGQKVEFLVSFYNNEISEKSEIFDDQFSVERPDGSNFTLKIRSTKLEDSAMYFCASSDDRGPGNTIYFGEGSWLTVV.